One T cell receptor (beta chain) is described in this entry. This specimen comes from a study of cytomegalovirus exposure and HLA in healthy donors. The CDR3 has 14 residues. CDR1 and CDR2 from the germline V gene are WNHNN and SYGVQD (reference sequence). Trimming shortened V by 1 base and J by 0 bases, and 7 bases separated the two germline ends. Researchers ran the PCR with 60 Vbeta and 13 Jbeta primers. Profiled with immunoSEQ multiplex PCR; TCRdb holds only in-frame clones, not every one. The sample lists approximately 110,000 clones, about 60% occurring once. This receptor was obtained from a woman aged 25 to 39 in good health and CMV-seronegative. This chain connects TRBV10-1 to TRBJ2-7; D is unresolved. The sample comprised PBMCs. This CDR3 is CASSEFGDSYEQYF. The CDR3, as DNA: TGCGCCAGCAGTGAGTTTGGAGACTCCTACGAGCAGTACTTC.